Sequencing of this T cell receptor (beta chain) was carried out in a study of beta chain features in type 1 diabetes. Overall study findings and caveats: TCRB CDR3s were moderately but significantly shorter in Type 1 diabetes patients in all four CD4+ subsets. Equally in patients and controls, shorter templates might have been favored by PCR.

Populations obtained by sorting all exceeded 98% purity. All of the isolated RNA was reverse transcribed, so expressed TCRB transcripts were sequenced. The read count averaged around 3.5 million across naive, central memory and regulatory T cell samples. Method: immunoSEQ multiplex PCR; TCRdb's copy keeps in-frame clones and lacks some. The profile shows 680,000 or so clones, 13% of them singletons. This clone appeared a few times. Its specificity is unknown. The sequenced sample was naive CD4+ T cells from blood. This TCR derives from a man aged 18-30 years with type 1 diabetes.

DNA of the CDR3: TGCGCCAGCAGCGGGGACACCGACAATGAGCAGTTCTTC. This encodes CASSGDTDNEQFF. V gene TRBV5-1 combines with J gene TRBJ2-1; D may be TRBD1 (6 bases). Germline CDR1 and CDR2: SGHRS and YFSETQ. This CDR3 has 13 residues. Trimming took off 4 bases at V and 5 bases at J, with 10 bases between the two ends.